This T cell receptor (beta chain) was observed in a study of shared clonotypes between healthy human individuals (dated by TCRdb to about 2020). About the study as a whole: A couple of women and a few men aged 18 to 49 years were included in the cohort. To estimate repertoire size and how much clonotype sharing occurs between individuals, the study deeply sequenced the blood TCR repertoires of several healthy adults. Per donor, three plates each were used for CD4 naive and CD4 memory, two for CD8 naive, and one for CD8 memory. Between about 0.8 and 8.9 billion PBMCs per donor were obtained by leukapheresis. Libraries were prepared and TCR repertoires were sequenced by different laboratories using diverse techniques, in order to increase sequencing depth and limit assay-specific biases.

About this clone: This receptor's antigen is unknown. Base-call qualities are not available, and no considerably larger clone is one nucleotide away.

Including cysteine and phenylalanine, the CDR3 has 17 amino acids. Only the CDR3 region is kept as DNA, spanning 51 bases read in frame from base 1. V is reduced by 0 bases and J by 6 bases, leaving a spacing of 21 bases between them. Study-wide conclusions, independent of this receptor: Incomplete sequencing was indicated by rarefaction of sorted-subset datasets, despite the large sequencing depth. Sampling was limited to blood, and TCR repertoires in tissue likely differ from TCR repertoires in blood. Sharing across a few donors was observed for 4.5% to 6.5% of naive CD4, over 3% of naive CD8, 2.3% of memory CD4, and over 0.3% of memory CD8 clonotypes. Larger estimated clonotype richness was generally found for naive subsets than for memory subsets. The genetic and exposure-history diversity represented was limited by the small number of donors. Higher generation probabilities were observed for clonotypes shared by all four sorted-subset donors than for non-shared clonotypes. Pairwise subsampling indicated that sequencing depth was expected to affect the degree of clonotype sharing among donors.

Using the deep immunoSEQ assay, TCR CDR3 regions were amplified from genomic DNA by multiplex PCR. Extracted genomic DNA from each cell subset was distributed evenly across all wells of several immunoSEQ 96-well plates, and each plate was treated as a replicate. For sorted subsets, each replicate PCR was loaded with approximately 0.2 ug genomic DNA, equivalent to 30,000 or so T cell genomes. Purified libraries were quantified with a Qubit 3.0 fluorometer, sized on a Bioanalyzer 2100, and re-quantified with the KAPA Library Quantification kit. Each immunoSEQ 96-well plate was sequenced on its own single-read 150-cycle Illumina NextSeq 550 flow cell. In the source study's methods: Because the immunoSEQ output included only junctional sequences and no quality scores, the filtering could not be the same as the filtering used for full-length reads. To assign V/J genes and CDR3, sequences were annotated using PyIR, a Python wrapper for IgBLAST v1.9, with IMGT germline references. Any read was removed if the V/J assignment was weak (E-value above 1e-6), the CDR3 was missing, or the read contained stop codons, out-of-frame junctions, or ambiguous translated residues. V3J clonotypes were defined as sequences sharing an identical inferred V gene, J gene, and CDR3 amino acid sequence. Percentage overlap between repertoires was calculated by dividing the number of shared unique clonotypes by the size of the smaller repertoire. Three approaches were used to assess repertoire richness: RTK rarefaction, the Chao1 estimator, and Recon v2.1 estimates of unobserved clonotypes. OLGA was used to compute generation probabilities for all TCRbeta clonotypes that the gDNA method yielded from a handful of donors. In its TCRdb copy, this immuneACCESS table keeps in-frame sequences only and misses some clones. Where compared with another copy, unresolved V genes explain less than half of these, and the others have no known cause. Clonal size and the V and J genes are those of that table, whereas D and trimming came from the DNA. For this sample the table gives roughly 2.5 million clones, of which approximately 94% were detected only once. Over 0.12% of the sample lies in the top ten.

The donors were healthy, HIV-negative adults with no recently reported acute infections or vaccinations. All donors were Caucasian adults living in Nashville, Tennessee, USA. CD4+ T cells were enriched by magnetic negative selection; naive cells were then positively selected on CD45RA, and the negative fraction formed the memory subset. After blood collection by leukapheresis, PBMCs were isolated using Ficoll-Histopaque density gradient centrifugation and then cryopreserved in the vapor phase of liquid nitrogen. Purity and quantity of every magnetically sorted T cell population were checked by analytical flow cytometry. Genomic DNA was isolated from every sorted fraction and measured by UV absorbance on a Nanodrop 2000c.

The sequenced sample consisted of naive CD4+ T cells sorted from blood. The cell subset or site tag for this specimen amounts to: CD45RA+ positively selected. The sequence was obtained from a man aged 18 to 29 in good health. The chain is encoded by TRBV23-1 joined to TRBJ2-7, with the D gene uncertain. TRBV23-1 is assigned to the ORF class and has an uncertain function. DNA sequence: TGCGCCAGCAGTCAATCAGTGTTTGGCCAGTTACGGCGCGAGCAGTACTTC. This encodes CASSQSVFGQLRREQYF.